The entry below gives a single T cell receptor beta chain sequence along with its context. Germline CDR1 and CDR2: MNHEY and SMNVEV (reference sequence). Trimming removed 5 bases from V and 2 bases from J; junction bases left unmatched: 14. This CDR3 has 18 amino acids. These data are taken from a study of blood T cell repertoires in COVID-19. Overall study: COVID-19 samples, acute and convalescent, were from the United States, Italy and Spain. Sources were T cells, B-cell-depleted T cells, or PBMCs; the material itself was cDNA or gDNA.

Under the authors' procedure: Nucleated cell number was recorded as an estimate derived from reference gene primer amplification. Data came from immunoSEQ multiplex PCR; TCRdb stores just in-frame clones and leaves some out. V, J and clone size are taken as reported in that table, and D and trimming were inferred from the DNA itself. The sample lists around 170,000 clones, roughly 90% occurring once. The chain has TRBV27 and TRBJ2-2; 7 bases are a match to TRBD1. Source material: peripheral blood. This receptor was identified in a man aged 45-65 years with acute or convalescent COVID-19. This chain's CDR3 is CASSPIPGTEDNTGELFF. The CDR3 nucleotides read TGTGCCAGCAGTCCGATCCCCGGGACAGAGGACAACACCGGGGAGCTGTTTTTT.